Sequencing of this T cell receptor beta chain was carried out in a study of blood T cell repertoires in COVID-19. Across the whole study: Resolution of symptoms, clearance, or two negative PCRs was present in recovered Cohort 3 donors. PBMCs, B-cell-depleted T cells, or T cells provided the cDNA or gDNA that made up the material.

This clone was detected only once. Authors' data handling: The authors estimated nucleated cell counts from reference gene primer amplification. Profiling relied on immunoSEQ multiplex PCR, and the TCRdb table lists in-frame clones only, not all of them. V, J and clone size were drawn from that table, and D and trimming were deduced from the DNA. This sample carries approximately 200,000 clones, more than 75% of them seen once, and the ten largest clones take around 7%. Participant-reported clinical history was the basis for cohort assignment. This CDR3 spans 16 amino acids. V was trimmed by 0 bases and J by 9 bases, leaving 15 bases between them. Germline V gene sequence: CDR1 MNHEY, CDR2 SVGAGI.

This TCR came from a man aged 25-45 years in a cohort exposed to, infected with or recovered from COVID-19 (not recorded which). The rearrangement joins TRBV6-5 to TRBJ2-6; D perhaps matches TRBD1 (5 bases). The sample comprised PBMCs or T cells enriched from blood (not recorded which). This CDR3 is CASSYSRQGGLNVLTF. The CDR3 DNA sequence: TGTGCCAGCAGTTACTCTCGCCAGGGCGGCCTCAACGTCCTGACTTTC.